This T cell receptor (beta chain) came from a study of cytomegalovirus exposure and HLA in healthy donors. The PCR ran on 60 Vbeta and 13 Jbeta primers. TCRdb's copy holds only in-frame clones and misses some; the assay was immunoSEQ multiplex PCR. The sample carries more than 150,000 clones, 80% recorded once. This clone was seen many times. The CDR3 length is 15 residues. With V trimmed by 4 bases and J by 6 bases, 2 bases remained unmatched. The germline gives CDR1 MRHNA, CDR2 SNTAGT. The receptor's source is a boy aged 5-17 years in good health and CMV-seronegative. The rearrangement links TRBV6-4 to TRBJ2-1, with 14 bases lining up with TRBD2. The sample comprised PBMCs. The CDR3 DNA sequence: TGTGCCAGCAGTGTCGGGACTAGCGGGAGCAATGAGCAGTTCTTC. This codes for CASSVGTSGSNEQFF.